These T cell receptor beta chains were read from a single sample in a study of blood T cell repertoires in COVID-19. This table comes from immunoSEQ multiplex PCR, and its TCRdb copy is limited to in-frame clones, with some not included. The sample carries about 200,000 clones, about nine tenths recorded once. The sequencing input was peripheral blood. All receptors come from a woman in her forties or fifties with acute or convalescent COVID-19. Both conserved end residues are part of each CDR3.

TRBV28,TRBJ1-4,CASRTDRDNEKLFF
TRBV15,TRBJ1-2,CATSRAAGVLYGYTF
TRBV15,TRBJ2-3,CATSRGPSSTDTQYF
TRBV3-1/TRBV3-2,TRBJ1-2,CASSQAPKSGYTF
TRBV19,TRBJ2-3,CASSIVLFPIRSSTDTQYF
TRBV19,TRBJ2-2,CASSIPPGTGGKGELFF
TRBV6-5,TRBJ1-2,CASGPAGVNYGYTF
TRBV7-7,TRBJ1-5,CASSLIPQGLCNQPQHF
TRBV6-5,TRBJ2-5,CASSYSGGGETQYF
TRBV7-9,TRBJ1-2,CASSLSRTEISYTF
TRBV30,TRBJ2-5,CATGTSGRLGEETQYF
TRBV11-3,TRBJ2-5,CASSLRGAGETQYF
TRBV9,TRBJ2-5,CASSVGHAETQYF
TRBV20-1,TRBJ1-1,CSASEGTMNTEAFF
TRBV3-1/TRBV3-2,TRBJ1-2,CASSVPGGGPYGYTF
TRBV19,TRBJ2-7,CASSTTTGGEQYF
TRBV24-1,TRBJ1-2,CATSDLEQGGGYTF
TRBV2,TRBJ2-6,CASRLGQIHSGANVLTF
TRBV6-2/TRBV6-3,TRBJ2-5,CASSYSRETQYF
TRBV19,TRBJ2-1,CASSIPGTDLNNEQFF
TRBV18,TRBJ1-6,CASSQGTANSPLHF
TRBV7-2,TRBJ2-2,CASSLWGPNTGELFF
TRBV5-1,TRBJ2-5,CASSLWGDGETQYF
TRBV5-1,TRBJ2-2,CASSLGGRSTGELFF
TRBV19,TRBJ2-5,CASSTGEETQYF
TRBV6-5,TRBJ1-6,CASSYEGTLHF
TRBV4-1,TRBJ1-6,CASSQVLVQGDYSPLHF
TRBV24-1,TRBJ1-1,CATSRGENTEAFF
TRBV7-9,TRBJ2-4,CASSVNRGRAKNIQYF
TRBV30,TRBJ2-2,CALTGRTGELFF
TRBV19,TRBJ2-1,CASKGVSSYNEQFF
TRBV9,TRBJ2-7,CASSGRDSQRQYF
TRBV15,TRBJ2-3,CATSRLSGVDTQYF
TRBV18,TRBJ2-7,CASSPRPGGTVLYEQYF
TRBV10-3,TRBJ1-1,CAISERGSGTEAFF
TRBV5-4,TRBJ2-7,CASSPGQTYEQYF
TRBV10-2,TRBJ2-5,CASRQGSYETQYF
TRBV3-1/TRBV3-2,TRBJ2-3,CASSQGVPSSRGGSPDTQYF